Presented here are 18 T cell receptor beta chains from one specimen sequenced in a study of vaccination effects on CD4 cells after COVID-19. Pools of viral peptides were used by the ViraFEST assay to expand antigen-specific CD4+ T cells ahead of sequencing. Upon completion of around 9 days in culture, CD4+ T cells were isolated. Recipients of the vaccine had no prior SARS-CoV-2 infection and negative nucleocapsid antibodies. No antigens are known for them. Some clones are missing from TCRdb's copy, which holds only in-frame ones; the method was immunoSEQ multiplex PCR. The sample shows some 41,000 clones, roughly 72% of them seen only once. The material sequenced was CD4+ T cells from PBMCs cultured with SARS-CoV-2 spike peptides, taken before COVID-19 vaccination. The receptor source for this set is a human donor who received a COVID-19 vaccine.

The CDR3 DNA follows: TGTGCCAGCCTTGCATTCCAGAGGGAGGCTTTCTTT. Translating it yields CASLAFQREAFF. The rearrangement links TRBV6-5 to TRBJ1-1; no definite D call. The ends were cut back, 8 bases at V and 11 bases at J, with 18 bases in the middle. The CDR3 has 12 amino acids. The germline V gene has CDR1 MNHEY and CDR2 SVGAGI.

The rearrangement uses TRBV3-1 (or the pseudogene TRBV3-2) and TRBJ2-4; TRBD2 might be the D (5 bases). The V end was cut by 5 bases, the J end by 2 bases, with 7 bases between. CDR3 size: 13 residues. The germline CDR1 and CDR2 sequences are LGHDT and YNNKEL (reference sequence). The CDR3 loop is CASSVGTKNIQYF. The CDR3 coding sequence is TGTGCCAGCAGCGTCGGGACCAAAAACATTCAGTACTTC.

J is TRBJ2-7 and V is TRBV24-1; no clear D. V lost 9 bases and J lost 2, with 19 bases in between. Germline V gene data show CDR1 as KGHDR and CDR2 as SFDVKD. This CDR3 spans 15 amino acids. CDR3 amino acids: CATDNHHTKTYEQYV. The CDR3 DNA reads as TGTGCCACCGACAACCACCACACTAAGACCTACGAGCAGTACGTC.

The chain joins TRBV2 to TRBJ1-5, with D possibly TRBD1 on 5 matching bases. This CDR3 spans 15 amino acids. Germline V CDR1 and CDR2: SNHLY, FYNNEI. Deletions cut 8 bases from V and 0 bases from J, with 14 bases between. Written as DNA, the CDR3 is TGTGCCAGCCAGATCCAGGGTGGTAGCAATCAGCCCCAGCATTTT. This encodes CASQIQGGSNQPQHF.

The chain joins TRBV6-5 to TRBJ2-1; D uncertain. CDR1 and CDR2 (germline): MNHEY, SVGAGI. The V end lost 4 bases, the J end lost 2 bases, and 15 bases lay between the germline ends. This CDR3 is 16 amino acids long. CDR3 sequence (DNA): TGTGCCAGCAGTTCTTCCCAGCGTAGAACCTACAATGAGCAGTTCTTC. This sequence encodes CASSSSQRRTYNEQFF.

The rearrangement uses TRBV10-1 and TRBJ2-5; D unresolved. Germline lookup yields CDR1 WNHNN and CDR2 SYGVQD (reference sequence). The CDR3 is 13 residues long. V shed 2 bases and J shed 7 bases, with 11 bases lying between them. For the CDR3, the DNA is TGCGCCAGCAGTGAGAATATCGCGGTGACCCAGTACTTC. It encodes CASSENIAVTQYF.

The genes are TRBV5-4 and TRBJ2-2; D not resolved. This CDR3 contains 12 residues. Trimming left V 3 bases short and J 8 bases short, with 8 bases between. Germline CDR1 reads SGHNT; CDR2 reads YYREEE (reference sequence). CDR3 loop: CASSSQWGELFF. CDR3 DNA: TGTGCCAGCAGCTCCCAGTGGGGGGAGCTGTTTTTT.

This clone was detected only a few times. This chain connects TRBV19 to TRBJ2-1; D gene unclear. V was shortened by 1 base and J by 7 bases, with 8 bases between the two germline ends. The CDR3 runs to 13 residues. CDR1 is LNHDA, CDR2 SQIVND, per germline (reference sequence). DNA for the CDR3: TGTGCCAGTAGTATAGTGAAGGGTAATGAGCAGTTCTTC. This codes for CASSIVKGNEQFF. Drawing the rest from reference TRBV19 and TRBJ2-1, the complete variable domain is DGGITQSPKYLFRKEGQNVTLSCEQNLNHDAMYWYRQDPGQGLRLIYYSQIVNDFQKGDIAEGYSVSREKKESFPLTVTSAQKNPTAFYLCASSIVKGNEQFFGPGTRLTVL.

The chain is built from TRBV7-9 and TRBJ2-2; D is perhaps TRBD1 (6 bases). From germline, CDR1 is SEHNR and CDR2 FQNEAQ (reference sequence). The CDR3 consists of 15 residues. V dropped 4 bases and J dropped 5 bases, with 14 bases sitting between them. In DNA, the CDR3 is TGTGCCAGCAGCTCAGACTGGGGGCTTACCGGGGAGCTGTTTTTT. Translating it yields CASSSDWGLTGELFF.

The chain recombines TRBV5-5 with TRBJ2-5; 14 bases match TRBD2. Germline V gives CDR1 SGHKS, CDR2 YYEKEE (reference sequence). V was clipped by 4 bases and J by 5 bases; unmatched bases: 7. The CDR3 totals 16 residues. Written as DNA, the CDR3 is TGTGCCAGCAGCACTGGACTAGCGGGGGGAGGGGAGACCCAGTACTTC. Its protein is CASSTGLAGGGETQYF.

This clone was observed once. The rearrangement joins TRBV18 to TRBJ1-6, with D uncertain. Trimming removed 3 bases at V and 0 bases at J, with 9 bases between. In germline, CDR1 is KGHSH, CDR2 LQKENI. This CDR3 contains 16 residues. The CDR3 sequence is CASSPSTSSYNSPLHF. The CDR3 DNA sequence: TGTGCCAGCTCACCGTCGACAAGCTCCTATAATTCACCCCTCCACTTT.

Here the CDR3 reads CASSGQGLAEAFF. As DNA, the CDR3 is TGCGCCAGCAGCGGACAGGGGCTCGCTGAAGCTTTCTTT. The rearrangement joins TRBV5-1 to TRBJ1-1; TRBD1 agrees at 9 bases. CDR1 is SGHRS and CDR2 is YFSETQ in the germline V gene. The ends lost 4 bases at V and 6 bases at J; junction bases unmatched: 4. The CDR3 covers 13 residues.

This chain joins TRBV27 and TRBJ2-6; 12 bases are a match to TRBD2. After removal of 4 bases from V and 2 bases from J, the junction contained 3 bases not matched to a gene. The germline V gene has CDR1 MNHEY and CDR2 SMNVEV (reference sequence). This CDR3 is 17 amino acids long. CDR3 amino acids: CASSSGLAGTGANVLTF. CDR3 DNA: TGTGCCAGCAGTTCTGGACTAGCGGGGACTGGGGCCAACGTCCTGACTTTC.

The chain recombines TRBV5-1 with TRBJ2-5, with D tentatively TRBD2 (6 bases). Germline V gene lookup returns CDR1 SGHRS and CDR2 YFSETQ. V was pared by 1 base and J by 0 bases, with 10 bases between. The CDR3 runs to 15 residues. CDR3 nucleotides: TGCGCCAGCAGCTTGCCCCGGGGGAACCAAGAGACCCAGTACTTC. Residues: CASSLPRGNQETQYF.

This clone occurred a few times. The chain joins TRBV21-1 to TRBJ2-3; the table calls TRBD1, which could not be checked here. TRBV21-1 is tagged as a pseudogene. This CDR3 has 14 amino acids. Written as DNA, the CDR3 is TGTGCCAGCAGCAGGGGGACAGGGATTATTGTGCCGTATTTT. It codes for CASSRGTGIIVPYF.

The V gene is TRBV18, the J gene TRBJ2-2; perhaps D is TRBD1 or TRBD2 (5 bases each). CDR3 length: 16 residues. Germline values: CDR1 KGHSH, CDR2 LQKENI. V gave up 3 bases and J gave up 3 bases, with 14 bases separating them. The CDR3 region is CASSPNRGVDTGELFF. CDR3 DNA sequence: TGTGCCAGCTCACCTAATAGAGGGGTCGACACCGGGGAGCTGTTTTTT.

The chain is built from TRBV5-6 and TRBJ2-2, with D possibly TRBD1 on 9 matching bases. Per germline, CDR1 SGHDT and CDR2 YYEEEE. V lost 1 base, J lost 4 bases, and 23 bases lay in between. This CDR3 has 19 amino acids. The CDR3 nucleotides are TGTGCCAGCAGCTTGTTAGCGGGACAGGGAAAATCCCGCACCGGGGAGCTGTTTTTT. Residues: CASSLLAGQGKSRTGELFF.

The gene calls are TRBV5-4 and TRBJ1-1; TRBD1 might be the D (5 bases). Germline V gene sequence: CDR1 SGHNT, CDR2 YYREEE (reference sequence). The CDR3 covers 17 residues. Trimming left V 4 bases short and J 4 bases short, with 23 bases between. The CDR3 DNA sequence: TGTGCCAGCAGCCTCGGCCTGCAGGGTCTTCTGGGCACTGAAGCTTTCTTT. Protein product: CASSLGLQGLLGTEAFF. Full variable domain (outside the CDR3, taken from reference TRBV5-4 and TRBJ1-1): ETGVTQSPTHLIKTRGQQVTLRCSSQSGHNTVSWYQQALGQGPQFIFQYYREEENGRGNFPPRFSGLQFPNYSSELNVNALELDDSALYLCASSLGLQGLLGTEAFFGQGTRLTVV.